The 11 T cell receptor beta chains below all came from one sample that was sequenced in a study of post-analysis software for immune sequencing data. Findings and caveats of the study: Roughly 5 TRBV segments occurring more often in patients than controls included TRBV5-6, TRBV5-1 and TRBV20-1.

Tagging with unique molecular identifiers was a feature of the TCR beta cDNA libraries. TCRdb re-called the PCR reads with MiXCR, one entry per CDR3 protein. This table has around 400,000 distinct CDR3 sequences, roughly 40% appearing once. No antigen is known for these receptors. Sequenced material: blood. These receptors originate from a girl aged 2 to 9 with multiple sclerosis.

V is TRBV20-1 and J is TRBJ2-1; D uncertain. The assigned J gene may be wrong: the sequence end matches TRBJ2-7 better. From germline, CDR1 is DFQATT and CDR2 SNEGSKA (reference sequence). The CDR3 totals 12 residues. The CDR3: CSALFAYNEQYF. Here the CDR3 DNA reads TGCAGTGCCCTTTTCGCGTACAATGAGCAGTACTTC.

This chain uses TRBV5-1 with TRBJ2-3, with 9 bases fitting TRBD2. The J segment lost 4 bases and the V segment lost 0 bases, leaving 6 bases of the junction unmatched. This CDR3 comprises 16 residues. Germline V gives CDR1 SGHRS, CDR2 YFSETQ. CDR3 in DNA: TGCGCCAGCAGCTTGGCCCTTCTAGCGGGGTCAGATACGCAGTATTTT. As protein: CASSLALLAGSDTQYF. The variable domain in full, with the rest retrieved from reference TRBV5-1 and TRBJ2-3, is KAGVTQTPRYLIKTRGQQVTLSCSPISGHRSVSWYQQTPGQGLQFLFEYFSETQRNKGNFPGRFSGRQFSNSRSEMNVSTLELGDSALYLCASSLALLAGSDTQYFGPGTRLTVL.

The chain uses TRBV6-5 and TRBJ2-5; the D gene is possibly TRBD1 (6 bases). The V end lost 6 bases, the J end lost 4 bases, and 9 bases lay between the germline ends. From germline, CDR1 is MNHEY and CDR2 SVGAGI. CDR3 length: 12 amino acids. The CDR3, as DNA: TGTGCCAGCAGACGAGGGGGAGAGACCCAGTACTTC. Translation gives CASRRGGETQYF.

This chain links TRBV12-3 or TRBV12-4 with TRBJ2-5; 7 bases fit TRBD2. The DNA matches TRBJ2-7 better at its end, which makes the J call doubtful. CDR3 length: 14 residues. CDR3 coding DNA: TGTGCCACCAATGGGGGGGGGATTGGCCACGAGCAGTACTTC. Amino acid sequence: CATNGGGIGHEQYF.

The CDR3 sequence is CASSPRGAGVGQPQHF. In DNA form, the CDR3 reads TGTGCCAGCAGTCCAAGGGGGGCAGGGGTCGGGCAGCCCCAGCATTTT. J is TRBJ1-5 and V is TRBV3-1; tentatively, D is TRBD1 (6 bases). CDR1 is LGHDT and CDR2 is YNNKEL in the germline V gene (reference sequence). Trimming removed 6 bases at V and 7 bases at J, with 22 bases between. The CDR3 runs to 16 residues. The full variable domain, in which reference TRBV3-1 and TRBJ1-5 provide the parts outside the CDR3, is DTAVSQTPKYLVTQMGNDKSIKCEQNLGHDTMYWYKQDSKKFLKIMFSYNNKELIINETVPNRFSPKSPDKAHLNLHINSLELGDSAVYFCASSPRGAGVGQPQHFGDGTRLSIL.

The J gene is TRBJ1-2, the V gene TRBV12-5; the D is unclear. The CDR3 has 13 residues. The V gene's germline CDR1 is LGHNT and CDR2 FRNRAP. Trimming cost V 8 bases and J 1 base, with 11 bases left between them. The CDR3 reads CASPRGVNYGYTF. The CDR3 nucleotides are TGTGCTAGTCCCCGTGGGGTTAACTATGGCTACACCTTC. The variable domain in full, completed from reference TRBV12-5 and TRBJ1-2, reads DARVTQTPRHKVTEMGQEVTMRCQPILGHNTVFWYRQTMMQGLELLAYFRNRAPLDDSGMPKDRFSAEMPDATLATLKIQPSEPRDSAVYFCASPRGVNYGYTFGSGTRLTVV.

This clonotype showed up many times. The chain uses TRBV4-3 and TRBJ2-3; 7 positions match TRBD2. V lost 0 bases to trimming and J lost 5 bases; unmatched junction nucleotides: 5. Germline lookup yields CDR1 LGHNA and CDR2 YSLEER. This CDR3 spans 15 amino acids. The CDR3 reads CASSQEATGGDTQYF. The CDR3 DNA reads TGCGCCAGCAGCCAAGAGGCCACGGGGGGAGATACGCAGTATTTT.

The chain uses TRBV5-6 and TRBJ2-1, with no clear D. The V and J ends lost 0 bases and 2 bases respectively, with 12 bases between them. The CDR3 is 16 amino acids. CDR1 and CDR2 (germline): SGHDT, YYEEEE. The CDR3 nucleotides are TGTGCCAGCAGCTTGGGCTGGGCCAGTCCCTACAATGAGCAGTTCTTC. Its translation: CASSLGWASPYNEQFF. The full variable domain, completed using reference TRBV5-6 and TRBJ2-1, is DAGVTQSPTHLIKTRGQQVTLRCSPKSGHDTVSWYQQALGQGPQFIFQYYEEEERQRGNFPDRFSGHQFPNYSSELNVNALLLGDSALYLCASSLGWASPYNEQFFGPGTRLTVL.

The rearrangement links TRBV15 to TRBJ1-4, with D possibly matching TRBD1 (5 bases). The CDR3 contains 14 residues. Per germline, CDR1 LNHNV and CDR2 YYDKDF (reference sequence). V lost 4 bases and J lost 4, with 10 bases in between. This CDR3 is CATSMGPINEKLFF. The CDR3 nucleotides read TGTGCCACCAGCATGGGGCCGATTAATGAAAAACTGTTTTTT.

This clonotype has only a few counts. This sequence joins TRBV10-3 and TRBJ2-7, with D possibly matching TRBD1 (6 bases). CDR3 length: 13 residues. V dropped 10 bases and J dropped 7 bases, with 20 bases sitting between them. In germline, CDR1 is ENHRY, CDR2 SYGVKD. The CDR3 sequence: CATTQTGHDEQYF. CDR3 in DNA: TGTGCCACCACCCAGACAGGTCACGATGAGCAGTACTTC.

The V and J genes are TRBV7-9 and TRBJ2-5, with D possibly matching TRBD2 (5 bases). The CDR3 loop spans 15 amino acids. Germline values: CDR1 SEHNR, CDR2 FQNEAQ (reference sequence). The V end lost 1 base, the J end lost 4 bases, and 13 bases lay between the germline ends. CDR3 nucleotides: TGTGCCAGCAGCTTAGGCGGCCCCCGGGGAGAGACCCAGTACTTC. Translating it yields CASSLGGPRGETQYF.